These T cell receptor beta chains were read from a single sample in a study of neurological immune-mediated disorders. TCRdb fed the 5' RACE reads into MiXCR, producing one record per CDR3 protein. Counted here are 40,000 to 50,000 distinct CDR3 sequences, around 2.5% occurring once; the ten biggest clones make up 10% to 15%. Sequencing was carried out using PBMCs. These receptors were taken from a man between 25 and 39 years old with multiple sclerosis. Both conserved end residues are part of each CDR3. A D gene is named only where the DNA matches it firmly. The size field reads once, few, many or a size class.

TRBV7-2	many	TRBJ2-1	NA	CASSLEVAHLSYNEQFF	TGTGCCAGCAGCTTAGAGGTCGCTCACCTAAGCTACAATGAGCAGTTCTTC
TRBV10-3	many	TRBJ2-7	NA	CAISGGNTGHEQYF	TGTGCCATCAGTGGCGGGAACACGGGCCACGAGCAGTACTTC
TRBV5-1	many	TRBJ2-3	NA	CASSLGGYTDTQYF	TGCGCCAGCAGCTTGGGAGGGTACACAGATACGCAGTATTTT
TRBV27	many	TRBJ2-1	NA	CASRRLPEGQFF	TGTGCCAGCAGGAGGTTACCCGAGGGGCAGTTCTTC
TRBV5-1	many	TRBJ2-2	NA	CASSLKLPNTGELFF	TGCGCCAGCAGCTTGAAACTCCCGAACACCGGGGAGCTGTTTTTT
TRBV15	many	TRBJ2-7	NA	CATSRGHGNSYEQYF	TGTGCCACCAGCAGGGGACACGGGAACTCCTACGAGCAGTACTTC
TRBV5-5	many	TRBJ2-5	NA	CASSRTLGSLETQYF	TGTGCCAGCAGCCGGACTCTCGGCAGCCTGGAGACCCAGTACTTC
TRBV20-1	many	TRBJ1-1	NA	CSARGQSTEAFF	TGCAGTGCCCGTGGACAGAGCACTGAAGCTTTCTTT
TRBV5-5	many	TRBJ2-2	NA	CASSLGSRVLTGELFF	TGTGCCAGCAGCTTGGGTTCGCGGGTCCTTACCGGGGAGCTGTTTTTT
TRBV12-3/TRBV12-4	many	TRBJ2-5	NA	CASSTAWGLGETQYF	TGTGCCAGCAGTACCGCGTGGGGGTTAGGTGAGACCCAGTACTTC
TRBV7-6	many	TRBJ2-7	NA	CASSPWGESYEQYF	TGTGCCAGCAGCCCTTGGGGGGAGTCCTACGAGCAGTACTTC
TRBV5-6	many	TRBJ2-5	NA	CASSRADPQETQYF	TGTGCCAGCAGCCGAGCGGACCCCCAAGAGACCCAGTACTTC
TRBV6-5	many	TRBJ2-1	NA	CASRRTESSYNEQFF	TGTGCCAGCAGAAGAACAGAAAGCTCCTACAATGAGCAGTTCTTC
TRBV15	many	TRBJ2-3	NA	CVTSSGGGTDTQYF	TGTGTCACCAGCAGTGGAGGGGGCACAGATACGCAGTATTTT
TRBV20-1	many	TRBJ2-5	TRBD1	CSARTGAQTQYF	TGCAGTGCTAGGACAGGGGCTCAAACCCAGTACTTC
TRBV6-2/TRBV6-3	many	TRBJ2-1	TRBD2	CASSYGTPVAGVGHNEQFF	TGTGCCAGCAGTTACGGTACCCCCGTAGCGGGAGTCGGCCACAATGAGCAGTTCTTC
TRBV3-1	many	TRBJ1-1	NA	CASSQPGQNTEAFF	TGTGCCAGCAGCCAACCGGGACAGAACACTGAAGCTTTCTTT